A selection of T cell receptor beta chains follows, all from one sample in a study of CD8 T cells in ankylosing spondylitis. TCRdb processed the 5' RACE reads anew with MiXCR; each CDR3 protein has one entry. The data contain 470,000 or so distinct CDR3 sequences, around 26% of them seen just once; the ten biggest clones take up 0.89%. Sequencing was carried out using blood, either unsorted or a sorted T cell fraction (not recorded which). The receptors shown here come from a male donor with ankylosing spondylitis. CDR3s include the opening cysteine and the closing phenylalanine or tryptophan. D genes are given only for firm matches. The size entry is marked missing in some rows and otherwise reads once, few, many or a size class.

j_gene: TRBJ2-1
d_gene: .
v_gene: TRBV4-2
abundance: .
CDR3aa: CASSQAARNSYNEQFF
CDR3nt: TGTGCCAGCAGCCAAGCGGCTAGAAACTCCTACAATGAGCAGTTCTTC

j_gene: TRBJ1-5
d_gene: .
v_gene: TRBV20-1
abundance: many
CDR3aa: CSARESNQPQHF
CDR3nt: TGCAGTGCTAGAGAAAGCAATCAGCCCCAGCATTTT

j_gene: TRBJ2-2
d_gene: .
v_gene: TRBV27
abundance: .
CDR3aa: CASTWDSPRTGELFF
CDR3nt: TGTGCCAGCACCTGGGACTCGCCTCGCACCGGGGAGCTGTTTTTT

j_gene: TRBJ2-3
d_gene: .
v_gene: TRBV20-1
abundance: .
CDR3aa: CSALLPHTQYF
CDR3nt: TGCAGTGCTCTTTTACCTCATACGCAGTATTTT

j_gene: TRBJ2-1
d_gene: .
v_gene: TRBV24-1
abundance: .
CDR3aa: CATSAGGGDYNEQFF
CDR3nt: TGTGCCACCAGTGCGGGAGGGGGCGATTACAATGAGCAGTTCTTC

j_gene: TRBJ2-1
d_gene: .
v_gene: TRBV5-1
abundance: .
CDR3aa: CASSLRDGDGEQFF
CDR3nt: TGCGCCAGCAGCTTAAGGGACGGCGATGGTGAGCAGTTCTTC

j_gene: TRBJ1-2
d_gene: TRBD1
v_gene: TRBV20-1
abundance: .
CDR3aa: CSARETGARPNYGYTF
CDR3nt: TGCAGTGCTAGGGAGACAGGGGCGAGACCTAACTATGGCTACACCTTC

j_gene: TRBJ2-2
d_gene: .
v_gene: TRBV11-1
abundance: few
CDR3aa: CASSPAEGGELFF
CDR3nt: TGTGCCAGCAGCCCGGCGGAGGGCGGGGAGCTGTTTTTT

j_gene: TRBJ1-1
d_gene: .
v_gene: TRBV10-3
abundance: .
CDR3aa: CAIKVEGLNTEAFF
CDR3nt: TGTGCCATCAAAGTAGAGGGTCTTAACACTGAAGCTTTCTTT

j_gene: TRBJ1-1
d_gene: .
v_gene: TRBV12-3/TRBV12-4
abundance: many
CDR3aa: CASSRTLGTEAFF
CDR3nt: TGTGCCAGCAGTAGGACCCTTGGGACTGAAGCTTTCTTT

j_gene: TRBJ2-7
d_gene: .
v_gene: TRBV11-2
abundance: few
CDR3aa: CASSLGYLHEQYF
CDR3nt: TGTGCCAGCAGCTTAGGGTATCTCCACGAGCAGTACTTC

j_gene: TRBJ2-7
d_gene: .
v_gene: TRBV18
abundance: once
CDR3aa: CASSPPRGDGDEQYF
CDR3nt: TGTGCCAGCTCACCACCACGGGGCGATGGTGACGAGCAGTACTTC

j_gene: TRBJ2-3
d_gene: .
v_gene: TRBV29-1
abundance: .
CDR3aa: CSVTGLTSTDTQYF
CDR3nt: TGCAGCGTGACCGGACTGACTAGCACAGATACGCAGTATTTT

j_gene: TRBJ2-2
d_gene: .
v_gene: TRBV5-1
abundance: .
CDR3aa: CASRAGQPNTGELFF
CDR3nt: TGCGCCAGCAGGGCGGGACAACCGAACACCGGGGAGCTGTTTTTT